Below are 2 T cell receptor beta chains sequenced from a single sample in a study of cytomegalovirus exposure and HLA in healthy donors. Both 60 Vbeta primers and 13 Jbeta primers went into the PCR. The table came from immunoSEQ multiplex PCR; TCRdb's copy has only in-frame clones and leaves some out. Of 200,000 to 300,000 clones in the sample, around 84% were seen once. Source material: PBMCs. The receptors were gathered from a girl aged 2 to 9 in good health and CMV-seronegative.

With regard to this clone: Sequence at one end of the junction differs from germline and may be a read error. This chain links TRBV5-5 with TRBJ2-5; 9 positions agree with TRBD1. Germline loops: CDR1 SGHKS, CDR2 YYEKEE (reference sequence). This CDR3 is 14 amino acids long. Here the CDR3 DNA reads TGTGCCAGCAGCTCGGACAGGGGCCAAGGGACCCAGTACTTC. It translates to CASSSDRGQGTQYF.

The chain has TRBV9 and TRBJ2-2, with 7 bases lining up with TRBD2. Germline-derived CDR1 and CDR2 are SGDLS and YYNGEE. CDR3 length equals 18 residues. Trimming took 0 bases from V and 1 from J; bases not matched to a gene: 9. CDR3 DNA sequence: TGTGCCAGCAGCGTAGAGGGTGGGCTAGCGGTGAACACCGGGGAGCTGTTTTTT. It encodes CASSVEGGLAVNTGELFF. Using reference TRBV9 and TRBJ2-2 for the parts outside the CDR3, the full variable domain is DSGVTQTPKHLITATGQRVTLRCSPRSGDLSVYWYQQSLDQGLQFLIQYYNGEERAKGNILERFSAQQFPDLHSELNLSSLELGDSALYFCASSVEGGLAVNTGELFFGEGSRLTVL.